What follows are 21 T cell receptor beta chains derived from one specimen sequenced in a study of cytomegalovirus exposure and HLA in healthy donors. It was with 60 Vbeta and 13 Jbeta primers that the PCR ran. TCRdb keeps only in-frame clones here, not all; method: immunoSEQ multiplex PCR. The sample records 180,000 or so clones, roughly 79% being singletons. Input material: PBMCs. The receptors come from a woman in her twenties or thirties in good health and CMV-seropositive.

The gene calls are TRBV4-3 and TRBJ2-3, with a weak D call TRBD1 (6 bases). The CDR3 totals 19 residues. V dropped 0 bases and J dropped 0 bases, with 19 bases sitting between them. Germline loops: CDR1 LGHNA, CDR2 YSLEER. CDR3 nucleotide sequence: TGCGCCAGCAGCCAAGATCACGGTACAGGGAGTTCTAGCACAGATACGCAGTATTTT. This sequence encodes CASSQDHGTGSSSTDTQYF.

This clone was counted a single time. The chain employs TRBV7-6 and TRBJ2-7; maybe TRBD2 (5 bases). Germline V lookup: CDR1 SGHVS, CDR2 FNYEAQ. V lost 3 bases and J 3 bases, leaving 9 bases between the germline ends. The CDR3 is 13 amino acids. In DNA, the CDR3 is TGTGCCAGCAGCTTCGGGGATATCTACGAGCAGTACTTC. It encodes CASSFGDIYEQYF.

The chain links TRBV29-1 to TRBJ1-1; 9 nucleotides agree with TRBD1. With V trimmed by 8 bases and J by 4 bases, 8 bases remained unmatched. Germline-derived CDR1 and CDR2 are SQVTM and ANQGSEA. The CDR3 is made up of 13 amino acids. The CDR3 spells CSFHRGLGTEAFF. The DNA of the CDR3 is TGCAGCTTCCACAGGGGGCTGGGCACTGAAGCTTTCTTT.

This clone was detected once. Other DNA sequences in the sample encode the same CDR3. The genes are TRBV29-1 and TRBJ2-7; 7 bases map to TRBD2. The CDR3 length is 11 residues. The germline V gene encodes CDR1 SQVTM and CDR2 ANQGSEA. After removal of 6 bases from V and 4 bases from J, the junction contained 3 bases not matched to a gene. The CDR3 sequence: CSVRTSYEQYF. The CDR3 bases are TGCAGCGTGCGGACTAGTTACGAGCAGTACTTC.

This clone was seen more than once but under ten times. The CDR3 protein is CASSLGVRLETQYF. CDR3 DNA sequence: TGTGCCAGCAGCTTGGGAGTCCGGTTGGAGACCCAGTACTTC. The V gene is TRBV5-5, the J gene TRBJ2-5, with unresolved D. Per germline, CDR1 SGHKS and CDR2 YYEKEE (reference sequence). V lost 0 bases and J lost 5, with 11 bases in between. This CDR3 contains 14 residues.

This chain joins TRBV7-9 and TRBJ1-1; 7 bases agree with TRBD1. The CDR3 is made up of 14 amino acids. Germline CDR1 SEHNR, CDR2 FQNEAQ (reference sequence). The ends lost 5 bases at V and 5 bases at J; junction bases unmatched: 8. The CDR3 here is CASSKEGAGTEAFF. DNA of the CDR3: TGTGCCAGCAGCAAAGAGGGGGCAGGAACTGAAGCTTTCTTT.

The chain has TRBV9 and TRBJ2-2, with 8 bases matching TRBD2. Germline lookup yields CDR1 SGDLS and CDR2 YYNGEE. V shed 0 bases, J shed 6 bases, and the junction held 4 bases outside the gene matches. The CDR3 totals 15 residues. The CDR3 nucleotides read TGTGCCAGCAGCGTAGGTCCCGGGAGGGCCGGGGAGCTGTTTTTT. The encoded protein is CASSVGPGRAGELFF.

The chain recombines TRBV2 with TRBJ1-2; no firm D call. Germline-derived CDR1 and CDR2 are SNHLY and FYNNEI. The length of the CDR3 is 12 residues. Trimming left V 5 bases short and J 1 base short, with 5 bases between. CDR3 sequence (DNA): TGTGCCAGCAGTCAAAATAACTATGGCTACACCTTC. It specifies CASSQNNYGYTF.

The chain is built from TRBV30 and TRBJ1-2; no firm D call. Germline V gene data show CDR1 as GTSNPN and CDR2 as SVGIG (reference sequence). This CDR3 is built from 14 residues. V lost 2 bases and J lost 6, with 16 bases in between. CDR3 sequence: CAWSNTVGEDGYTF. DNA of the CDR3: TGTGCCTGGAGTAACACTGTGGGAGAGGATGGCTACACCTTC.

The chain links TRBV5-1 to TRBJ2-5; 8 bases agree with TRBD2. CDR1 is SGHRS, CDR2 YFSETQ, per germline. Germline trimming cut 2 bases from V and 5 bases from J; bases unmatched to any gene: 11. The CDR3 consists of 16 residues. In DNA form, the CDR3 reads TGCGCCAGCAGCTTAGTCGGGGGGGCTTTTCTCGAGACCCAGTACTTC. This gives the protein CASSLVGGAFLETQYF.

V usage is TRBV19 and J usage is TRBJ1-1, with 10 positions matching TRBD1. V lost 6 bases and J lost 6; bases outside the gene matches: 10. CDR3 length: 15 amino acids. Per the germline V gene, CDR1 is LNHDA and CDR2 is SQIVND (reference sequence). This CDR3 is CASRFQGQGFAEAFF. The CDR3 nucleotides read TGTGCCAGTAGGTTTCAGGGACAGGGGTTTGCTGAAGCTTTCTTT.

The gene calls are TRBV9 and TRBJ1-1; unclear D gene. CDR1 and CDR2 from the germline V gene are SGDLS and YYNGEE. This CDR3 is 14 amino acids long. Trimming pared 0 bases from V and 3 bases from J, leaving 9 bases between. CDR3 amino acids: CASSVVGGYTEAFF. DNA for the CDR3: TGTGCCAGCAGCGTAGTAGGCGGCTACACTGAAGCTTTCTTT.

This clone was picked up a small number of times. The same CDR3 also results from other DNA sequences found in this sample. CDR3 nucleotide sequence: TGTGCCAGCAGTTTGGGACGGGGGAATCAGCCCCAGCATTTT. Residues: CASSLGRGNQPQHF. The gene calls are TRBV28 and TRBJ1-5; perhaps TRBD1 as D (5 bases). From germline, CDR1 is MDHEN and CDR2 SYDVKM. The CDR3 runs 14 residues. V was shortened by 3 bases and J by 4 bases, with 10 bases between the two germline ends.

The rearrangement links TRBV10-3 to TRBJ2-7, with D perhaps matching TRBD1 (6 bases). The CDR3 runs to 17 residues. Looked up from germline, CDR1 is ENHRY and CDR2 is SYGVKD. The V end was cut by 2 bases, the J end by 2 bases, with 19 bases between. In DNA, the CDR3 is TGTGCCATCAGTGAGATTTTTAGGACAGAAGCTCCCTACGAGCAGTACTTC. Translated: CAISEIFRTEAPYEQYF.

This chain joins TRBV6-1 and TRBJ1-1, with a weak D call TRBD1 (6 bases). The CDR3 spans 13 residues. Trimming stripped 6 bases from V and 3 bases from J, with 11 bases between. Germline V gene data show CDR1 as MNHNS and CDR2 as SASEGT. Here the CDR3 reads CASRGQIHTEAFF. The CDR3, as DNA: TGTGCCAGCAGAGGACAGATTCACACTGAAGCTTTCTTT.

The V and J genes are TRBV9 and TRBJ2-5, with 9 bases that match TRBD1. CDR1 is SGDLS, CDR2 YYNGEE, per germline. Losses at the gene ends were 0 bases for V and 4 bases for J; bases not matched to a gene: 4. CDR3 length: 15 residues. CDR3 in DNA: TGTGCCAGCAGCGTAGGGGACAGGGAGAGAGAGACCCAGTACTTC. The encoded protein is CASSVGDRERETQYF.

The CDR3 protein is CASSHLLDGRASNEQFF. CDR3 sequence (DNA): TGTGCCAGCAGCCACCTCTTGGACGGGAGGGCTAGCAATGAGCAGTTCTTC. The rearrangement links TRBV7-6 to TRBJ2-1, with 8 bases that match TRBD2. Germline trimming cut 5 bases from V and 6 bases from J; bases unmatched to any gene: 15. This CDR3 has 17 residues. CDR1 is SGHVS and CDR2 is FNYEAQ in the germline V gene.

The chain has TRBV9 and TRBJ2-7; TRBD2 might be the D (5 bases). The V end was cut by 4 bases, the J end by 4 bases, with 15 bases between. There are 14 residues in the CDR3. CDR1 is SGDLS and CDR2 is YYNGEE in the germline V gene. Here the CDR3 DNA reads TGTGCCAGCAGCCCCGGGCCTGAGGGTTACGAGCAGTACTTC. This translates into CASSPGPEGYEQYF.

This chain uses TRBV7-2 with TRBJ1-2; unclear D gene. The CDR3 is made up of 13 amino acids. Deletions cut 5 bases from V and 1 base from J, with 8 bases between. Germline CDR1 reads SGHTA; CDR2 reads FQGNSA. The CDR3 loop reads CASSRSSNYGYTF. In DNA form, the CDR3 reads TGTGCCAGCAGCCGCTCTAGTAACTATGGCTACACCTTC.

The chain combines TRBV19 with TRBJ1-2; possibly TRBD1 for D (5 bases). CDR3 length: 14 residues. V lost 7 bases to trimming and J lost 3 bases, with 15 bases between them. Germline V gene sequence: CDR1 LNHDA, CDR2 SQIVND (reference sequence). The CDR3, as DNA: TGTGCCAGTACCACAGGCCCGGCGTACTATGGCTACACCTTC. Its translation is CASTTGPAYYGYTF.

This clone was counted between two and nine times. V gene TRBV25-1 combines with J gene TRBJ1-1; a possible D gene is TRBD1 (6 bases). The CDR3 is 13 residues long. Germline loops: CDR1 MGHDK, CDR2 SYGVNS. The V end lost 10 bases, the J end lost 1 base, and 13 bases lay between the germline ends. CDR3 nucleotides: TGTGCCAACAGAGACAGGAGGAACACTGAAGCTTTCTTT. This translates into CANRDRRNTEAFF.